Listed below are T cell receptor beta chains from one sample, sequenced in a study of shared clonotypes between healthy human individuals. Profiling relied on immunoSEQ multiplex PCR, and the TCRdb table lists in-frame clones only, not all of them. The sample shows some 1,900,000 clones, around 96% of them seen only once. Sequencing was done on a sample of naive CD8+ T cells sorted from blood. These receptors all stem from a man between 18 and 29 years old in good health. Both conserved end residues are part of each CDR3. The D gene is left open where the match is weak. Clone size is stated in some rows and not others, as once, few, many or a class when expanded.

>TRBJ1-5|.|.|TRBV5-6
TGTGCCAGCAGCTTGGCGGGGTACAATCAGCCCCAGCATTTT
CASSLAGYNQPQHF
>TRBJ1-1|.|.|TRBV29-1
TGCAGCGTTGATGCCTGGGGACTTGGGACTGAAGCTTTCTTT
CSVDAWGLGTEAFF
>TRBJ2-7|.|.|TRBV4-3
TGCGCCAGCAGCCAGTACGGGGCCCCTTACTACGAGCAGTACTTC
CASSQYGAPYYEQYF
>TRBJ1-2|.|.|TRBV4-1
TGCGCCAGCAGCCAAGAGGGGGGGAACGGGTATGGCTACACCTTC
CASSQEGGNGYGYTF
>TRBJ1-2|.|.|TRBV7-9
TGTGCCAGCAGCGAACCGCAGGGCTACTATGGCTACACCTTC
CASSEPQGYYGYTF
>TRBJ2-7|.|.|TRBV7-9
TGTGCCAGCAGCTTACAAGGTTATTTCTACGAGCAGTACTTC
CASSLQGYFYEQYF
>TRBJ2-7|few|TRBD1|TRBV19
TGTGCCAGTAGTATCTCCAGGGGGCCTTCCTACGAGCAGTACTTC
CASSISRGPSYEQYF
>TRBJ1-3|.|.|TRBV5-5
TGTGCCAGCAGCCTCGACGGGAGGCAGGGAAACACCATATATTTT
CASSLDGRQGNTIYF
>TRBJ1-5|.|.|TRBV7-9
TGTGCCAGCAGCCCCGGTGGGTATCAGCCCCAGCATTTT
CASSPGGYQPQHF
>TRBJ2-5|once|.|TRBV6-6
TGTGCCAGCAGCTCAACTAACGTAGCTCACGAGACCCAGTACTTC
CASSSTNVAHETQYF
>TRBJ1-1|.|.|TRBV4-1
TGCGCCAGCAGCCAAGAAGCAGGGCAGAACACTGAAGCTTTCTTT
CASSQEAGQNTEAFF
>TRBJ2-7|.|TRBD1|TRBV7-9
TGTGCCAGCCGACAGGGGGCCTACGAGCAGTACTTC
CASRQGAYEQYF
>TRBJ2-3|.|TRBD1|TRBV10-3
TGTGCCATCAGTGAGGGGACAGGGGGCACAGATACGCAGTATTTT
CAISEGTGGTDTQYF
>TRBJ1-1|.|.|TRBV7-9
TGTGCCAGCAGCCGACTAAGGGGGGCCACAGGCACTGAAGCTTTCTTT
CASSRLRGATGTEAFF
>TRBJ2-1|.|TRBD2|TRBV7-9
TGTGCCAGCAGCGAATTTAGCGGGGGCTACTCCTACAATGAGCAGTTCTTC
CASSEFSGGYSYNEQFF
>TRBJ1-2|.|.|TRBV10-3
TGTGCCATCAGCCAGGGGAAGGTTCTAGATGGCTACACCTTC
CAISQGKVLDGYTF
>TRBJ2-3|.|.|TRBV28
TGTGCCAGCAGATCCTTTTTGGCGGAACACACAGATACGCAGTATTTT
CASRSFLAEHTDTQYF
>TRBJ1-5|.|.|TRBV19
TGTGCCACCCGGAGTGACAGCCCCTATAGCAATCAGCCCCAGCATTTT
CATRSDSPYSNQPQHF
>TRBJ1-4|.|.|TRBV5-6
TGTGCCAGCAGCTTGGACAGACAAAATGAAAAACTGTTTTTT
CASSLDRQNEKLFF
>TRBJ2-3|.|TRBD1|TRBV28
TGTGCCAGCAGTTTCCCTCGACAGGGGGGCACAGATACGCAGTATTTT
CASSFPRQGGTDTQYF
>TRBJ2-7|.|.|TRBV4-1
TGCGCCAGCAGCCAAGAGAACAGCTACGAGCAGTACTTC
CASSQENSYEQYF
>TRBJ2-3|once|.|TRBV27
TGTGCCAGCAGTTTAACGGGAGTGGAGGCAGATACGCAGTATTTT
CASSLTGVEADTQYF
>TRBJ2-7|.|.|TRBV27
TGTGCCAGCAGTTTATCGGCAGGGGCGCTTAACTACGAGCAGTACTTC
CASSLSAGALNYEQYF
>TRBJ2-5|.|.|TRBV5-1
TGCGCCAGCAGTGAGATGTACCAAGAGACCCAGTACTTC
CASSEMYQETQYF
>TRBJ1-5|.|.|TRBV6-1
TGTGCCAGCAGTGACCAGGCCGGGGTACTCAATCAGCCCCAGCATTTT
CASSDQAGVLNQPQHF